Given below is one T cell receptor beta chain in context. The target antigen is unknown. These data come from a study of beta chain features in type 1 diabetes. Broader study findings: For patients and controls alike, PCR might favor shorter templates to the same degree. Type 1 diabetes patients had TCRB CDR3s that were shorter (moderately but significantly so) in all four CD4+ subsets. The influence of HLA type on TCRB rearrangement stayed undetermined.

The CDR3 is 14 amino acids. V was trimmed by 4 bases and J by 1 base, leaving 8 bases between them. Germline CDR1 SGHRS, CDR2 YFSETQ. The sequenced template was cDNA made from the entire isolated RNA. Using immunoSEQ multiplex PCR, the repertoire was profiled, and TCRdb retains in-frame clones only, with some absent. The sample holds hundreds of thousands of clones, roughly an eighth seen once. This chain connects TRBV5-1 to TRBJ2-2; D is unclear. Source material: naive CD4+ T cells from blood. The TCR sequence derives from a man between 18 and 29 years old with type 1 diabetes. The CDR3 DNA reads TGCGCCAGCAGCCCAACCAGGAACACCGGGGAGCTGTTTTTT. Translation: CASSPTRNTGELFF.